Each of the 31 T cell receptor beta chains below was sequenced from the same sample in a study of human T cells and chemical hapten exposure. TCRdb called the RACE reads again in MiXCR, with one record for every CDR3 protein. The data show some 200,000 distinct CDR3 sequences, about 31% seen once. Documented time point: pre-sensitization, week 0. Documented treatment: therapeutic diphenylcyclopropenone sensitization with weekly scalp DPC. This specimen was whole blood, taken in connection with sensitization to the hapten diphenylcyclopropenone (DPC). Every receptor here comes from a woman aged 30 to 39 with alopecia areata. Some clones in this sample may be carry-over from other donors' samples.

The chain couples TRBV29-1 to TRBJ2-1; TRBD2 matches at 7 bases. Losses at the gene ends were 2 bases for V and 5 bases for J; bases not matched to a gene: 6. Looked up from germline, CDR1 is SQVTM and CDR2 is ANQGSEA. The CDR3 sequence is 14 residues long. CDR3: CSVERAAGDNEQFF. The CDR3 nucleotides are TGCAGCGTTGAACGGGCCGCGGGGGACAATGAGCAGTTCTTC.

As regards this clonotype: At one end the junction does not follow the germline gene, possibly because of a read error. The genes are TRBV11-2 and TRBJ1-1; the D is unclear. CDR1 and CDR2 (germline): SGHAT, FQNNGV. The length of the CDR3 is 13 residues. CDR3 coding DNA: TGTGCCAGCAGCCACCTGCAGAACACTGAAGCTTCCTTT. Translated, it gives CASSHLQNTEASF.

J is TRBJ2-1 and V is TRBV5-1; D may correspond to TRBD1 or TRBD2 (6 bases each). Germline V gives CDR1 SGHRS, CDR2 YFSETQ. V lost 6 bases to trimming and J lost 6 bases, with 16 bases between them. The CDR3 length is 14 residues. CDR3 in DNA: TGCGCCAGCACCAACCCGGGGGCTCTCAATGAGCAGTTCTTC. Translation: CASTNPGALNEQFF.

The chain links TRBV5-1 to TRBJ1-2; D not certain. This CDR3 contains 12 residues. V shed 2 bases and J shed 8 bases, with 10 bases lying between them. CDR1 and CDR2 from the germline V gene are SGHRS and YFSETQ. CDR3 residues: CASSFLGGGYTF. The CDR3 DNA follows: TGCGCCAGCAGCTTTTTGGGCGGCGGCTACACCTTC. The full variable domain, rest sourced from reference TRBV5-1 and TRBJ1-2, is KAGVTQTPRYLIKTRGQQVTLSCSPISGHRSVSWYQQTPGQGLQFLFEYFSETQRNKGNFPGRFSGRQFSNSRSEMNVSTLELGDSALYLCASSFLGGGYTFGSGTRLTVV.

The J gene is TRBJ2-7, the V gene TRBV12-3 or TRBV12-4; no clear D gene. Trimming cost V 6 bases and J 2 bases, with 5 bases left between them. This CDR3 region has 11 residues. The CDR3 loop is CASSSTYEQYF. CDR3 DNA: TGTGCCAGCAGCTCCACCTACGAGCAGTACTTC.

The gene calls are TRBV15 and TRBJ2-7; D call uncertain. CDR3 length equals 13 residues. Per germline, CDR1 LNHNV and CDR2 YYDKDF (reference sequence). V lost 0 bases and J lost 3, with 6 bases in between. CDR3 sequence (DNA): TGTGCCACCAGCAGAGATTTTAACTACGAGCAGTACTTC. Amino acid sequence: CATSRDFNYEQYF.

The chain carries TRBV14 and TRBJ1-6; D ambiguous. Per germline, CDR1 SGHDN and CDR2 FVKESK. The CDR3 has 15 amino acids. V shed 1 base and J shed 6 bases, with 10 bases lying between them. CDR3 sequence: CASSQGIGSNSPLHF. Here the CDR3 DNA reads TGTGCCAGCAGCCAAGGCATCGGCAGTAATTCACCCCTCCACTTT.

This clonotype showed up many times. The CDR3 coding sequence is TGTGCCAGCAGTTTTTTAATACTAGCGGGAGACACAGATACGCAGTATTTT. Translating it yields CASSFLILAGDTDTQYF. The chain couples TRBV12-3 or TRBV12-4 to TRBJ2-3; TRBD2 matches at 11 bases. J lost 2 bases, V lost 3 bases, and 7 bases had no gene match. CDR3 length equals 17 residues.

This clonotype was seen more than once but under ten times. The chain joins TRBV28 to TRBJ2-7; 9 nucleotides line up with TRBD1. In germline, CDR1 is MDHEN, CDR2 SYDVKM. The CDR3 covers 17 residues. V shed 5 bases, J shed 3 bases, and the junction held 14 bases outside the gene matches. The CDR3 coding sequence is TGTGCCAGCAGTGACCCGGGACAGGGTAAGGGGATCTACGAGCAGTACTTC. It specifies CASSDPGQGKGIYEQYF. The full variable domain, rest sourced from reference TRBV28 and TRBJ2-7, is DVKVTQSSRYLVKRTGEKVFLECVQDMDHENMFWYRQDPGLGLRLIYFSYDVKMKEKGDIPEGYSVSREKKERFSLILESASTNQTSMYLCASSDPGQGKGIYEQYFGPGTRLTVT.

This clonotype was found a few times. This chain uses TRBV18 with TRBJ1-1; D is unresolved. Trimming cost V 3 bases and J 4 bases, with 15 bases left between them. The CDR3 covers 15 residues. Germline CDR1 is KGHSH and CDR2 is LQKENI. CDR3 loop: CASSPLPPQSTEAFF. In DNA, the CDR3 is TGTGCCAGCTCACCCCTCCCCCCACAGAGCACTGAAGCTTTCTTT.

The CDR3: CASSFYSGTGNIQYF. For the CDR3, the DNA is TGTGCCAGCAGCTTTTACAGCGGGACGGGAAACATTCAGTACTTC. The rearrangement joins TRBV7-2 to TRBJ2-4; 7 bases are a match to TRBD2. J gave up 6 bases and V 3 bases, and 8 bases lay outside the gene matches. The germline CDR1 and CDR2 sequences are SGHTA and FQGNSA. This CDR3 contains 15 residues.

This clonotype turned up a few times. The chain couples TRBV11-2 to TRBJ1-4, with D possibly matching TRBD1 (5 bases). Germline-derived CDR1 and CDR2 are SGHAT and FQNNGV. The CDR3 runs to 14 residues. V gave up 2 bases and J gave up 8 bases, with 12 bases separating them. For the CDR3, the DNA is TGTGCCAGCAGCTTAATGGGGGTACAGGAAAAACTGTTTTTT. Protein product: CASSLMGVQEKLFF.

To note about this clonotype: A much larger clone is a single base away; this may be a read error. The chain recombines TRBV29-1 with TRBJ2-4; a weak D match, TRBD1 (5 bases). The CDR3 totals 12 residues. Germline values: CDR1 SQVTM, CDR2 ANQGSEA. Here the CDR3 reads CSVVGWQGIRYF. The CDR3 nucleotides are TGCAGCGTTGTCGGCTGGCAGGGCATTCGGTACTTC.

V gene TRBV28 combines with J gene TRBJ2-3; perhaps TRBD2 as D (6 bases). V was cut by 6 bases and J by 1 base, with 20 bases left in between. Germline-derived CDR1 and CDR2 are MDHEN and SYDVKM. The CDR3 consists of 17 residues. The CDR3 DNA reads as TGTGCCAGCAGCCCATCTAGCGCGGGACCGGGCACAGATACGCAGTATTTT. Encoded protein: CASSPSSAGPGTDTQYF.

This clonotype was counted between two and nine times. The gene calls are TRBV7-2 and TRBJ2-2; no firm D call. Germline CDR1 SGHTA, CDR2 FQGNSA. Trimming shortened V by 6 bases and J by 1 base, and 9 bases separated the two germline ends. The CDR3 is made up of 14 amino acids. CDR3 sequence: CASSAAENTGELFF. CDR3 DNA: TGTGCCAGCAGTGCGGCCGAGAACACCGGGGAGCTGTTTTTT.

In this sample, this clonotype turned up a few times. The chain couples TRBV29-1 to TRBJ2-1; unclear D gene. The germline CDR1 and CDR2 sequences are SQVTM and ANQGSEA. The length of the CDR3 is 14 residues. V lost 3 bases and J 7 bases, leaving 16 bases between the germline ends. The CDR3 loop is CSVDAIPVTNEQFF. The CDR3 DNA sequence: TGCAGCGTTGATGCTATACCGGTGACGAATGAGCAGTTCTTC.

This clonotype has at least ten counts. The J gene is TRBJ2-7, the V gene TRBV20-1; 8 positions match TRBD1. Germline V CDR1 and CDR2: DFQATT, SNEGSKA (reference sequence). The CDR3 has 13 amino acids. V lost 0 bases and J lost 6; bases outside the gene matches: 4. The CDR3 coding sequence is TGCAGTGCTAGAGAGGGGACAGGCGGCGAGCAGTACTTC. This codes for CSAREGTGGEQYF.

The CDR3 spells CASSQDNSPLHF. The CDR3 nucleotides read TGTGCCAGCAGCCAAGACAATTCACCCCTCCACTTT. The rearrangement joins TRBV4-2 to TRBJ1-6; D gene ambiguous. The germline CDR1 and CDR2 sequences are LGHNA and YNFKEQ. Trimming took off 0 bases at V and 7 bases at J, with 1 base between the two ends. The CDR3 spans 12 residues.

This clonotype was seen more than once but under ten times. The CDR3 region is CASSTTGQGTYGYTF. As DNA, the CDR3 is TGTGCCAGCAGCACAACGGGACAGGGAACCTATGGCTACACCTTC. The rearrangement uses TRBV5-4 and TRBJ1-2, with 9 bases lining up with TRBD1. The V and J ends lost 4 bases and 4 bases, in that order; junction bases with no gene match: 8. The CDR3 extends over 15 amino acids. Per the germline V gene, CDR1 is SGHNT and CDR2 is YYREEE (reference sequence).

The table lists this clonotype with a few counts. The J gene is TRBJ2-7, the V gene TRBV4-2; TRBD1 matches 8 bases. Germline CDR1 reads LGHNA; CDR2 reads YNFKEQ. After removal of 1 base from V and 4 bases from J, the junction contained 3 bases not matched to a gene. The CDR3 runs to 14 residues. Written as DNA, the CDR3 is TGTGCCAGCAGCCAAGTGACAGGGGAATACGAGCAGTACTTC. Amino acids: CASSQVTGEYEQYF.

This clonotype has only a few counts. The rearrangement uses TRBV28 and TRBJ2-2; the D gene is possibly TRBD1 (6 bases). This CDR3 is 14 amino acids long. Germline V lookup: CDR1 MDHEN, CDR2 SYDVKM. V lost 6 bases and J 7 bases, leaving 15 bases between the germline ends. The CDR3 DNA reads TGTGCCAGCAGAGCCAGTACAGGGATCGGGGAGCTGTTTTTT. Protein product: CASRASTGIGELFF.

The DNA of the CDR3 is TGTGCCAGCAGCGTACTAGCGGGAGTCTCCAATGAGCAGTTCTTC. It yields the protein CASSVLAGVSNEQFF. The chain has TRBV9 and TRBJ2-1; 10 bases match TRBD2. The CDR3 length is 15 residues. CDR1 and CDR2 (germline): SGDLS, YYNGEE. V shed 1 base, J shed 6 bases, and the junction held 4 bases outside the gene matches.

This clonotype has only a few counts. The CDR3 region has the DNA TGTGCCAGCAGCCCCTCCGGGACCACCAATGAGCAGTTCTTC. Its translation: CASSPSGTTNEQFF. The V gene is TRBV7-7, the J gene TRBJ2-1, with D perhaps given as TRBD1 or TRBD2 (5 bases each). V gave up 5 bases and J gave up 6 bases, with 14 bases separating them. The germline CDR1 and CDR2 sequences are SSHAT and FNYEAQ (reference sequence). The CDR3 has 14 amino acids. Complete variable domain (other parts from reference TRBV7-7 and TRBJ2-1): GAGVSQSPRYKVTKRGQDVTLRCDPISSHATLYWYQQALGQGPEFLTYFNYEAQPDKSGLPSDRFSAERPEGSISTLTIQRTEQRDSAMYRCASSPSGTTNEQFFGPGTRLTVL.

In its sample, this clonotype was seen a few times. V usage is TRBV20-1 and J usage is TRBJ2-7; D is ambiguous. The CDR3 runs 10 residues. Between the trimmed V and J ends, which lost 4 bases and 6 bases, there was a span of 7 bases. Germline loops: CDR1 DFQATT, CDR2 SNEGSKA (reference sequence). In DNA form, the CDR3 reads TGCAGTGCTAAGGTTCGCGAGCAGTACTTC. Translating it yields CSAKVREQYF.

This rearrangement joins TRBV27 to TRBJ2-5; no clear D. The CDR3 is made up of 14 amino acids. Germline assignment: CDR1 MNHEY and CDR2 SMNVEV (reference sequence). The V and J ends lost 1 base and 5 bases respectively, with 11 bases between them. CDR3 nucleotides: TGTGCCAGCAGTTTATTGGGCCTAGGCGAGACCCAGTACTTC. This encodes CASSLLGLGETQYF.

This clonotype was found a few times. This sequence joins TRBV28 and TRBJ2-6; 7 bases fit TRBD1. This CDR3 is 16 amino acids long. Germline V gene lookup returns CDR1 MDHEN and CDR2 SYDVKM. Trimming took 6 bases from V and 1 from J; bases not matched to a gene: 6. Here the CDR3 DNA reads TGTGCCAGCAGCTCCGGGACAGCGTCTGGGGCCAACGTCCTGACTTTC. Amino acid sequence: CASSSGTASGANVLTF.

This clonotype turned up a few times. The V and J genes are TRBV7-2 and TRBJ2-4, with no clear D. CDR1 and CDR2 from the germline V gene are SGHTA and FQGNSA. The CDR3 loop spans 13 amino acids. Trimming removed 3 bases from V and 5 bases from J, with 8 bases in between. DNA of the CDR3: TGTGCCAGCAGCTTCCGACGGGAAAACATTCAGTACTTC. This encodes CASSFRRENIQYF.

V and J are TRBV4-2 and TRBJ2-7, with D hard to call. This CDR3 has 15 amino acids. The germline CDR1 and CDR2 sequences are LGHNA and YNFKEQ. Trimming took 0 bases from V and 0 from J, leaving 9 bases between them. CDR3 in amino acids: CASSQDGASSYEQYF. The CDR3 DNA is TGTGCCAGCAGCCAAGATGGAGCATCCTCCTACGAGCAGTACTTC.

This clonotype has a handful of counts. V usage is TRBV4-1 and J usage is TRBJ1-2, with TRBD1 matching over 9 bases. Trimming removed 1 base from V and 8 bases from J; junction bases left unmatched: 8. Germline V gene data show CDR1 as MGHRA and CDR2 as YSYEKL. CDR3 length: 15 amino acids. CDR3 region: CASSQGEQGAQGYTF. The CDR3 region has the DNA TGCGCCAGCAGCCAAGGGGAACAGGGGGCGCAGGGCTACACCTTC.

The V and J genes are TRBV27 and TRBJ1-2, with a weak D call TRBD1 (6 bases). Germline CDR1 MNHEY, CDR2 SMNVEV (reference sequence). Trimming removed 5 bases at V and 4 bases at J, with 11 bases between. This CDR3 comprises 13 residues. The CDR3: CASSPRGLYGYTF. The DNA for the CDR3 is TGTGCCAGCAGTCCCAGGGGCCTCTATGGCTACACCTTC.

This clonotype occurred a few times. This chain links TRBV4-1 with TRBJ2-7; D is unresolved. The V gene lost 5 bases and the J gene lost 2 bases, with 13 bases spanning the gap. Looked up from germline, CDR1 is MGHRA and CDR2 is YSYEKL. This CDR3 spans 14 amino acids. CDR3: CASSIRQGPYEQYF. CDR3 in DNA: TGCGCCAGCAGCATACGACAAGGCCCCTACGAGCAGTACTTC.